This TCR beta chain was identified during a study of blood T cells in healthy people across ages. This CDR3 comprises 15 residues. With 1 base clipped from V and 10 bases from J, the junction kept 13 bases outside the gene matches. CDR1 and CDR2 from the germline V gene are DFQATT and SNEGSKA (reference sequence). Regarding this clonotype: Its antigen is as yet unknown.

Study-level results: Per million T cells, the diversity of TCR beta decreased roughly linearly as age advanced.

Then a second PCR, running roughly 7 to 12 cycles, was carried out with a sample-barcoded 5' primer and a J-beta primer mix. TCRdb passed the 5' RACE reads through MiXCR, listing each CDR3 protein once. The sample lists 1.5 million to 1.9 million distinct CDR3 sequences; roughly 43% were seen once. This receptor was taken from a woman aged 18-35 years in good health. The chain recombines TRBV20-1 with TRBJ2-1, with 7 nucleotides matching TRBD1. The sequencing sample was made of blood. The CDR3 nucleotides read TGCAGTGCTAGAGTGGACAGGCTGAGCTCCTACGAGCAGTTCTTC. This encodes CSARVDRLSSYEQFF.